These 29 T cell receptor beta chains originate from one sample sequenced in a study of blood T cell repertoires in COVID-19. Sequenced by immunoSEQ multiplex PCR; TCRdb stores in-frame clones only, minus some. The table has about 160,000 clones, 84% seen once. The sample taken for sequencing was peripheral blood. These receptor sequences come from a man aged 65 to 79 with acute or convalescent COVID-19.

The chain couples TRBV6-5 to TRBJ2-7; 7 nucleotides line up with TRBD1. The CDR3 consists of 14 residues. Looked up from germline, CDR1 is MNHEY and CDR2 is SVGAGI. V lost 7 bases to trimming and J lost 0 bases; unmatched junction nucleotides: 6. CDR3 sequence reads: CASMSGQSSYEQYF. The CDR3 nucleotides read TGTGCCAGCATGTCGGGACAGAGCTCCTACGAGCAGTACTTC.

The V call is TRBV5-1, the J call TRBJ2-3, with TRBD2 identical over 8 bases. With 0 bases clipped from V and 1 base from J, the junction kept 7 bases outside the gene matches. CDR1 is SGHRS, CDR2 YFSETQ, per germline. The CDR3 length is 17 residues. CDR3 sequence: CASSLAAGGAGTDTQYF. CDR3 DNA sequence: TGCGCCAGCAGCTTGGCCGCGGGGGGCGCAGGCACAGATACGCAGTATTTT. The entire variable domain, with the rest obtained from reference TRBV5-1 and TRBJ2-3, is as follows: KAGVTQTPRYLIKTRGQQVTLSCSPISGHRSVSWYQQTPGQGLQFLFEYFSETQRNKGNFPGRFSGRQFSNSRSEMNVSTLELGDSALYLCASSLAAGGAGTDTQYFGPGTRLTVL.

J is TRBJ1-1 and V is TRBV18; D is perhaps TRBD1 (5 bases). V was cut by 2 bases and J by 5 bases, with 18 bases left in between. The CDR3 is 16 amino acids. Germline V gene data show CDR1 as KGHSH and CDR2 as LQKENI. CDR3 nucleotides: TGTGCCAGCTCACCAATCCGCCAGGGAAGAGTAACTGAAGCTTTCTTT. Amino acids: CASSPIRQGRVTEAFF. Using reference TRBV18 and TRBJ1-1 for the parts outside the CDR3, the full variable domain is NAGVMQNPRHLVRRRGQEARLRCSPMKGHSHVYWYRQLPEEGLKFMVYLQKENIIDESGMPKERFSAEFPKEGPSILRIQQVVRGDSAAYFCASSPIRQGRVTEAFFGQGTRLTVV.

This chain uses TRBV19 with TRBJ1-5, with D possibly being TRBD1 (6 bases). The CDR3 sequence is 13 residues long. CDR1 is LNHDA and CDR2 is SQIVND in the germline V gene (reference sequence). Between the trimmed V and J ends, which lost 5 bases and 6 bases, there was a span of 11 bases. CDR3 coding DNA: TGTGCCAGTAGTCCAGGGGCGACTCAGCCCCAGCATTTT. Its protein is CASSPGATQPQHF.

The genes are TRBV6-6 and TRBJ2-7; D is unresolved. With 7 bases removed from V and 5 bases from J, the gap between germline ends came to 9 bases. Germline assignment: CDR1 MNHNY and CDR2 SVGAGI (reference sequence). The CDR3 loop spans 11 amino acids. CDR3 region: CASKTENEQYF. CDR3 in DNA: TGTGCCAGCAAGACGGAGAACGAGCAGTACTTC.

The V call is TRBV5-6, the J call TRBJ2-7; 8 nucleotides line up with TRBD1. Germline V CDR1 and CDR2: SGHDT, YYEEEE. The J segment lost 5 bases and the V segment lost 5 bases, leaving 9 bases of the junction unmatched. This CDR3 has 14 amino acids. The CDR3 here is CASRADRGFHEQYF. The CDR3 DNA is TGTGCCAGCAGGGCTGACAGGGGATTCCACGAGCAGTACTTC.

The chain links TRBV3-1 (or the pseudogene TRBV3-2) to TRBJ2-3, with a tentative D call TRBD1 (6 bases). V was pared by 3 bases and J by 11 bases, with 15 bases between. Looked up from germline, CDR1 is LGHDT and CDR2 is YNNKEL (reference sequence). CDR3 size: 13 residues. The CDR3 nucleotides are TGTGCCAGCAGCCATGAAGACAGGCCGAAGCAGTATTTT. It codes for CASSHEDRPKQYF.

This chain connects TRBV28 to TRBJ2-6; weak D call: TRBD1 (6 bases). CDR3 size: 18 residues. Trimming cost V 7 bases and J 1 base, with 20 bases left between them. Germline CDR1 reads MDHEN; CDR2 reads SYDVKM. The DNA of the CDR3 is TGTGCCAGCAAGATAGGGGCAGGGGCCCGGTCTGGGGCCAACGTCCTGACTTTC. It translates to CASKIGAGARSGANVLTF.

The CDR3 bases are TGTGCCAGTAGTACCCCGGGACAAATGGGCACTGAAGCTTTCTTT. Protein sequence: CASSTPGQMGTEAFF. The chain employs TRBV19 and TRBJ1-1; a possible D gene is TRBD1 (6 bases). Trimming pared 4 bases from V and 4 bases from J, leaving 16 bases between. Germline values: CDR1 LNHDA, CDR2 SQIVND (reference sequence). The CDR3 consists of 15 residues.

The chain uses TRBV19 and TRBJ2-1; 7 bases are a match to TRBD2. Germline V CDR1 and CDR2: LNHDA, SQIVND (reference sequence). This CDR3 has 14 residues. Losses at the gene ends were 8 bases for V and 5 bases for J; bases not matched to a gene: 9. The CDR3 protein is CASGAGVYHNEQFF. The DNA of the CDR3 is TGTGCCAGTGGTGCGGGGGTATATCACAATGAGCAGTTCTTC.

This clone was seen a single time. The CDR3 is CASSSSSYNEQFF. In nucleotides, the CDR3 is TGTGCCAGCAGTTCCAGCTCCTACAATGAGCAGTTCTTC. The chain combines TRBV27 with TRBJ2-1; D call uncertain. The V end lost 4 bases, the J end lost 0 bases, and 4 bases lay between the germline ends. The CDR3 has 13 amino acids. Germline assignment: CDR1 MNHEY and CDR2 SMNVEV (reference sequence).

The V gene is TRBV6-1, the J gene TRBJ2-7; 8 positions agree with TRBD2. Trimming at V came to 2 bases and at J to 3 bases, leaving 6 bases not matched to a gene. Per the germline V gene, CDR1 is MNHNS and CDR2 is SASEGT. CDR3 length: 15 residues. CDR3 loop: CASSEQLADRYEQYF. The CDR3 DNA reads TGTGCCAGCAGTGAACAACTAGCGGACCGCTACGAGCAGTACTTC.

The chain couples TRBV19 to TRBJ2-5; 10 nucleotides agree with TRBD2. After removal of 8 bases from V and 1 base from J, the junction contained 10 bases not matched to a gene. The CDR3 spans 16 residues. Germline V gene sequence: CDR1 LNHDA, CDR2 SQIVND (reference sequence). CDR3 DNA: TGTGCCAGTCGAAGTTCACTAGCGGGACTCCAAGAGACCCAGTACTTC. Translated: CASRSSLAGLQETQYF.

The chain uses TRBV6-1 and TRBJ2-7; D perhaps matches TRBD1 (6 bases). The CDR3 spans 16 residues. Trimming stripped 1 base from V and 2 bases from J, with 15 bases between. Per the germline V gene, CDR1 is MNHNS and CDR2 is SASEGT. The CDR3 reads CASSEGVPGQTYEQYF. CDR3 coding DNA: TGTGCCAGCAGTGAAGGGGTACCCGGACAGACCTACGAGCAGTACTTC.

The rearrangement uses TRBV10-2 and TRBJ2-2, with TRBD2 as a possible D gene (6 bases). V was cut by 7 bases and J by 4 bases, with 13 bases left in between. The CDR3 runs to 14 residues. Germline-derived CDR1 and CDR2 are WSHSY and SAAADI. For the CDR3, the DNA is TGCGCCAGCAAAGTACGCGGGGTCACCGGGGAGCTGTTTTTT. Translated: CASKVRGVTGELFF.

CDR3 residues: CASTGGATSTDTQYF. The CDR3, as DNA: TGCGCCAGCACCGGCGGAGCAACTAGCACAGATACGCAGTATTTT. V usage is TRBV10-1 and J usage is TRBJ2-3; D is unresolved. The V end lost 7 bases, the J end lost 0 bases, and 14 bases lay between the germline ends. CDR3 length: 15 residues. Germline V CDR1 and CDR2: WNHNN, SYGVQD (reference sequence).

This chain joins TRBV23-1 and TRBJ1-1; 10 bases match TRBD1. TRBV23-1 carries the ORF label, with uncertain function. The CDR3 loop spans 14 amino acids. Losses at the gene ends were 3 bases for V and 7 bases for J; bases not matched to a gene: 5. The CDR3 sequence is CASSHRGQGDEAFF. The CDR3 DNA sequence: TGCGCCAGCAGTCATAGAGGACAGGGGGATGAAGCTTTCTTT.

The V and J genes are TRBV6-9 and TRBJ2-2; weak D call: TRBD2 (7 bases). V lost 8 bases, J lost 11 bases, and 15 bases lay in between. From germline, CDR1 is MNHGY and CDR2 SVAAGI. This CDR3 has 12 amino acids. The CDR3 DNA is TGTGCCAGCCCCAAGGGGGGGCGCGAGCTGTTTTTT. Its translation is CASPKGGRELFF.

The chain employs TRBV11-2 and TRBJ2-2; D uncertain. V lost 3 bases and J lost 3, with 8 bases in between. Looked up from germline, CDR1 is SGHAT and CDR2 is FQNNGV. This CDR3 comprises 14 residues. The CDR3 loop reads CASSFTEHTGELFF. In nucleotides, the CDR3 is TGTGCCAGCAGCTTCACTGAGCACACCGGGGAGCTGTTTTTT. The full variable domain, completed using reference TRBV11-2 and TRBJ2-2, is EAGVAQSPRYKIIEKRQSVAFWCNPISGHATLYWYQQILGQGPKLLIQFQNNGVVDDSQLPKDRFSAERLKGVDSTLKIQPAKLEDSAVYLCASSFTEHTGELFFGEGSRLTVL.

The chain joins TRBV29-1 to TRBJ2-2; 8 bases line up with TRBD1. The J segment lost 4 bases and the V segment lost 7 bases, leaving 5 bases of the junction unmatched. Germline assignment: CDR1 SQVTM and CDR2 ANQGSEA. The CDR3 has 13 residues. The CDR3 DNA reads TGCAGCGCTACAGGGGGAGGCACCGGGGAGCTGTTTTTT. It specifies CSATGGGTGELFF.

The CDR3 reads CASSFGGAGNQPQHF. The CDR3 DNA follows: TGTGCCAGCAGCTTCGGGGGTGCAGGCAATCAGCCCCAGCATTTT. This chain links TRBV7-2 with TRBJ1-5; weak D call: TRBD1 (5 bases). The germline V gene encodes CDR1 SGHTA and CDR2 FQGNSA. CDR3 length equals 15 residues. Deletions cut 3 bases from V and 2 bases from J, with 11 bases between.

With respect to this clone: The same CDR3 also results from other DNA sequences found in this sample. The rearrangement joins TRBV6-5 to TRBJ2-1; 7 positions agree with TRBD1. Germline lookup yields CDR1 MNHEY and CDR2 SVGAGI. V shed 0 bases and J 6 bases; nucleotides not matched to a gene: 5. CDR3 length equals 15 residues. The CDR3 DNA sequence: TGTGCCAGCAGTTACTCGAGAAGACAGGGCAATGAGCAGTTCTTC. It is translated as CASSYSRRQGNEQFF.

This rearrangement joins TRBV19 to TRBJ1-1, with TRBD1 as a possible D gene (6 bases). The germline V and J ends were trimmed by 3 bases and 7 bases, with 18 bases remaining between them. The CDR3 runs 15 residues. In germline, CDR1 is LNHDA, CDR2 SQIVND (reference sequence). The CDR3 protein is CASSMVSGEGGEAFF. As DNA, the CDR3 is TGTGCCAGTAGTATGGTATCTGGGGAAGGGGGTGAAGCTTTCTTT.

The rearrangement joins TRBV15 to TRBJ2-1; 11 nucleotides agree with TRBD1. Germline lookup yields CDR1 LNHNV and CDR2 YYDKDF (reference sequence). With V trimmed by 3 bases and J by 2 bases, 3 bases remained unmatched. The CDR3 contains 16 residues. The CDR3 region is CATSSLDRGPYNEQFF. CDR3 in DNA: TGTGCCACCAGCAGCTTGGACAGGGGGCCCTACAATGAGCAGTTCTTC.

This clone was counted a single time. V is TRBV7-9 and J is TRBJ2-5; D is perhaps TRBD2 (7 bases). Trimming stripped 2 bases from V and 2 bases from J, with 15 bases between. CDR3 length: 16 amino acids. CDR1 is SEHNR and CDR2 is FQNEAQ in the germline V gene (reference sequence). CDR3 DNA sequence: TGTGCCAGCAGCTTATCGGGGGGCGTGGGACAAGAGACCCAGTACTTC. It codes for CASSLSGGVGQETQYF.

Here the CDR3 reads CASSMIRQGRWELFF. The CDR3 nucleotides read TGTGCCAGTAGTATGATACGACAGGGGAGGTGGGAGCTGTTTTTT. This sequence joins TRBV19 and TRBJ2-2, with 8 bases matching TRBD1. Germline loops: CDR1 LNHDA, CDR2 SQIVND (reference sequence). J gave up 9 bases and V 3 bases, and 9 bases lay outside the gene matches. The CDR3 runs 15 residues.

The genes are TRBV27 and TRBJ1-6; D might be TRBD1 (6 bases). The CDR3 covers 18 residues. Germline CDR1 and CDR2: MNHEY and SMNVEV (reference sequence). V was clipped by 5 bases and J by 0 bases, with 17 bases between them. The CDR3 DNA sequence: TGTGCCAGCAGTCCGCCGACAGGTCGAAGCTCCTATAATTCACCCCTCCACTTT. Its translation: CASSPPTGRSSYNSPLHF.

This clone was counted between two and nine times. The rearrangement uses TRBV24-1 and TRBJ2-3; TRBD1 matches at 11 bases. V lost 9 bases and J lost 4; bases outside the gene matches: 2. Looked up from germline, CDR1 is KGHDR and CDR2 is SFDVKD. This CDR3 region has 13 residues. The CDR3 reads CATGTGGADTQYF. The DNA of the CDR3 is TGTGCCACCGGGACAGGGGGTGCAGATACGCAGTATTTT.

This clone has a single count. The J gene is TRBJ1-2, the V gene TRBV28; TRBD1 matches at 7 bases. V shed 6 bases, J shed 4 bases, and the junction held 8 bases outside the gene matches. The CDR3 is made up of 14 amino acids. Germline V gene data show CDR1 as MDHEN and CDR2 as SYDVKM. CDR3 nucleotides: TGTGCCAGCAGATTCGACAGGGTGGCCTATGGCTACACCTTC. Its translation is CASRFDRVAYGYTF.